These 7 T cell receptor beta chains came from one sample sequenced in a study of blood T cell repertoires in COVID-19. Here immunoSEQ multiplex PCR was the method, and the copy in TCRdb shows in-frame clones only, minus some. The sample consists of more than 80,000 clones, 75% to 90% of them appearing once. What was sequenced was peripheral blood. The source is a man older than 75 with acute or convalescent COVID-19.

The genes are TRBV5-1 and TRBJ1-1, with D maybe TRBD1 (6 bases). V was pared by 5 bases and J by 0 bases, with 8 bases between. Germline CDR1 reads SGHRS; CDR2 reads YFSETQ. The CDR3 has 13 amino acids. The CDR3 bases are TGCGCCAGCAGAACAGGGATGAACACTGAAGCTTTCTTT. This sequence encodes CASRTGMNTEAFF.

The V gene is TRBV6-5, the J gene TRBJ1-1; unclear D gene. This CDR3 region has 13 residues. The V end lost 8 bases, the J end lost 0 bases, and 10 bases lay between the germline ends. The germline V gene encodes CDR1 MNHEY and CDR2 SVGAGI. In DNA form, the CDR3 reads TGTGCCAGCGGCAATATTATGAACACTGAAGCTTTCTTT. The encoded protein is CASGNIMNTEAFF.

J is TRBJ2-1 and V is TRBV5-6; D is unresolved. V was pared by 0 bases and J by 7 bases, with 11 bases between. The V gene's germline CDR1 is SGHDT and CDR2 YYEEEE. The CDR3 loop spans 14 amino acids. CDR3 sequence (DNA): TGTGCCAGCAGCTTGGAGTTTCATGCGAATGAGCAGTTCTTC. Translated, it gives CASSLEFHANEQFF. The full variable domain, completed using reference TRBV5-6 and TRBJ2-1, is DAGVTQSPTHLIKTRGQQVTLRCSPKSGHDTVSWYQQALGQGPQFIFQYYEEEERQRGNFPDRFSGHQFPNYSSELNVNALLLGDSALYLCASSLEFHANEQFFGPGTRLTVL.

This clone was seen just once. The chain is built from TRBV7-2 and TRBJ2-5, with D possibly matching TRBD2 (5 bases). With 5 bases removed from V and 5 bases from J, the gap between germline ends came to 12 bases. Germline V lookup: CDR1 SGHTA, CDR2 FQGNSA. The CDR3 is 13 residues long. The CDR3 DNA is TGTGCCAGCAGCATCAGGACGGGGGAGACCCAGTACTTC. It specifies CASSIRTGETQYF.

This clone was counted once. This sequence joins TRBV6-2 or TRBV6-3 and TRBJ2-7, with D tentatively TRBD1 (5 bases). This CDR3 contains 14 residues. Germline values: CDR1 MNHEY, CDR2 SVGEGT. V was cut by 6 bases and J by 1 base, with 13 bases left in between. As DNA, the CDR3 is TGTGCCAGCAGCCTCCGGGCAGGGTCCTACGAGCAGTACTTC. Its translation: CASSLRAGSYEQYF.

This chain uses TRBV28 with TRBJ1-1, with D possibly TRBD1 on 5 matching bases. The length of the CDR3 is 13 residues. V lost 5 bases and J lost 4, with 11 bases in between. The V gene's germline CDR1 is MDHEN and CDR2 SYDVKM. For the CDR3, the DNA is TGTGCCAGCAGTAGCAGGGTCGGCACTGAAGCTTTCTTT. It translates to CASSSRVGTEAFF.

CDR3: CASSQVRGRRETQYF. The CDR3, as DNA: TGTGCCAGCAGCCAAGTTCGCGGGAGGAGGGAGACCCAGTACTTC. The chain has TRBV3-1 (or the pseudogene TRBV3-2) and TRBJ2-5, with 8 bases aligning to TRBD2. V lost 1 base, J lost 5 bases, and 6 bases stayed unmatched. Germline loops: CDR1 LGHDT, CDR2 YNNKEL (reference sequence). The CDR3 has 15 amino acids.